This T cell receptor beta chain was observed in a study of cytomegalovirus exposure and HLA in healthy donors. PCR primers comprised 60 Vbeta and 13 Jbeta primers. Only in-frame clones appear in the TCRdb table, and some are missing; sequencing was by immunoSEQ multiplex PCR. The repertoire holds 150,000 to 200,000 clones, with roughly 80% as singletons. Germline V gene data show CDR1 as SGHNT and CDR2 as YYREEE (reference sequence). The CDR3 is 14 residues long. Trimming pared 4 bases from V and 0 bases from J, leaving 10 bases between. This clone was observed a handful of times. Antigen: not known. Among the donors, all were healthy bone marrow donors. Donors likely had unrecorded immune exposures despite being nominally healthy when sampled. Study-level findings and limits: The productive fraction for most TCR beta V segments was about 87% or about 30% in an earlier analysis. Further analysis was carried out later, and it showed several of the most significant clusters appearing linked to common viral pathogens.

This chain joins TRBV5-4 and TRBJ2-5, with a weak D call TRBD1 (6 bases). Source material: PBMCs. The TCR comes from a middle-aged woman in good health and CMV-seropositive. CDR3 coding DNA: TGTGCCAGCAGCCACCAGGGGAACCAAGAGACCCAGTACTTC. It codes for CASSHQGNQETQYF. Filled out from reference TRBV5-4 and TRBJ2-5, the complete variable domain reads ETGVTQSPTHLIKTRGQQVTLRCSSQSGHNTVSWYQQALGQGPQFIFQYYREEENGRGNFPPRFSGLQFPNYSSELNVNALELDDSALYLCASSHQGNQETQYFGPGTRLLVL.